These T cell receptor beta chains were read from a single sample in a study of blood T cell repertoires in COVID-19. Profiled with immunoSEQ multiplex PCR; TCRdb holds only in-frame clones, not every one. The sample yields nearly 250,000 clones, roughly 86% seen once. Sequenced sample: peripheral blood. All receptors come from a woman aged 60-75 years who had recovered from COVID-19. Each CDR3 is given with its conserved first and last residue. Each record gives: D gene, clone size, V gene, J gene, CDR3 protein, CDR3 DNA. D genes are given only for firm matches. A row's size may be missing; if present it is once, few, many or a size class.

D gene: NA; clone size: NA; V gene: TRBV5-4; J gene: TRBJ1-1; CDR3 protein: CASSLVGGSTEAFF; CDR3 DNA: TGTGCCAGCAGCTTGGTGGGGGGTAGCACTGAAGCTTTCTTT
D gene: TRBD1; clone size: NA; V gene: TRBV11-1; J gene: TRBJ1-1; CDR3 protein: CASSSSSRGQDTEAFF; CDR3 DNA: TGTGCCAGCAGCTCTTCCTCCAGGGGGCAGGACACTGAAGCTTTCTTT
D gene: NA; clone size: NA; V gene: TRBV19; J gene: TRBJ2-2; CDR3 protein: CASRKTSNGELFF; CDR3 DNA: TGTGCCAGTAGAAAGACTTCAAACGGGGAGCTGTTTTTT
D gene: NA; clone size: NA; V gene: TRBV7-7; J gene: TRBJ2-1; CDR3 protein: CASSLALTDNEQFF; CDR3 DNA: TGTGCTAGCAGCTTAGCTCTGACAGACAATGAGCAGTTCTTC
D gene: NA; clone size: NA; V gene: TRBV25-1; J gene: TRBJ1-2; CDR3 protein: CASSAHGRDGYTF; CDR3 DNA: TGTGCCAGCAGTGCGCACGGCAGGGATGGCTACACCTTC
D gene: NA; clone size: NA; V gene: TRBV7-3; J gene: TRBJ2-3; CDR3 protein: CASSLKGGVPPTDTQYF; CDR3 DNA: TGTGCCAGCAGCTTAAAGGGCGGGGTCCCCCCCACAGATACGCAGTATTTT
D gene: TRBD2; clone size: NA; V gene: TRBV24-1; J gene: TRBJ2-3; CDR3 protein: CATSDYQLAGGTDTQYF; CDR3 DNA: TGTGCCACCAGTGACTACCAACTAGCGGGGGGCACAGATACGCAGTATTTT
D gene: TRBD1; clone size: NA; V gene: TRBV3-1/TRBV3-2; J gene: TRBJ2-5; CDR3 protein: CASTTDRGETQYF; CDR3 DNA: TGTGCCAGCACCACTGACAGGGGGGAGACCCAGTACTTC
D gene: NA; clone size: NA; V gene: TRBV6-2/TRBV6-3; J gene: TRBJ1-1; CDR3 protein: CASSYTPQDEAFF; CDR3 DNA: TGTGCCAGCAGTTACACCCCACAGGATGAAGCTTTCTTT
D gene: TRBD1; clone size: NA; V gene: TRBV9; J gene: TRBJ2-2; CDR3 protein: CASGRTGNTGELFF; CDR3 DNA: TGTGCCAGCGGAAGGACAGGGAACACCGGGGAGCTGTTTTTT
D gene: TRBD1; clone size: NA; V gene: TRBV7-2; J gene: TRBJ1-1; CDR3 protein: CASTFTGATEAFF; CDR3 DNA: TGTGCCAGCACCTTTACAGGGGCCACTGAAGCTTTCTTT
D gene: TRBD1; clone size: few; V gene: TRBV27; J gene: TRBJ2-3; CDR3 protein: CASSLSNTGGTDTQYF; CDR3 DNA: TGTGCCAGCAGTTTATCCAACACAGGGGGCACAGATACGCAGTATTTT
D gene: TRBD1; clone size: NA; V gene: TRBV4-1; J gene: TRBJ1-5; CDR3 protein: CASSPVDRGSQPQHF; CDR3 DNA: TGCGCCAGCAGTCCGGTGGACAGGGGAAGTCAGCCCCAGCATTTT
D gene: TRBD2; clone size: NA; V gene: TRBV14; J gene: TRBJ2-2; CDR3 protein: CASSLRTSGRRDTGELFF; CDR3 DNA: TGTGCCAGCAGCCTGAGGACTAGCGGGAGGCGGGACACCGGGGAGCTGTTTTTT
D gene: NA; clone size: NA; V gene: TRBV5-3; J gene: TRBJ1-1; CDR3 protein: CARSLGRFGQGYEAFF; CDR3 DNA: TGTGCCAGAAGCCTTGGCAGGTTCGGTCAAGGATATGAAGCTTTCTTT
D gene: NA; clone size: once; V gene: TRBV4-2; J gene: TRBJ2-7; CDR3 protein: CASGRSDNSYEQYF; CDR3 DNA: TGTGCCAGCGGCAGATCGGACAACTCCTACGAGCAGTACTTC
D gene: TRBD1; clone size: NA; V gene: TRBV5-8; J gene: TRBJ1-2; CDR3 protein: CATQDRGRGNYGYTF; CDR3 DNA: TGTGCCACCCAGGACAGGGGGCGCGGTAACTATGGCTACACCTTC
D gene: NA; clone size: once; V gene: TRBV15; J gene: TRBJ1-1; CDR3 protein: CATSREEFFMNTEAFF; CDR3 DNA: TGTGCCACCAGCAGAGAGGAGTTTTTCATGAACACTGAAGCTTTCTTT
D gene: TRBD1; clone size: NA; V gene: TRBV3-1/TRBV3-2; J gene: TRBJ2-7; CDR3 protein: CASSQDLTGGGQGNFYEQYF; CDR3 DNA: TGTGCCAGCAGCCAAGATTTAACTGGCGGAGGACAGGGGAATTTCTACGAGCAGTACTTC
D gene: NA; clone size: NA; V gene: TRBV6-5; J gene: TRBJ2-3; CDR3 protein: CASSLGAGRPDTQYF; CDR3 DNA: TGTGCCAGCAGCCTCGGGGCAGGGAGGCCAGATACGCAGTATTTT
D gene: TRBD1; clone size: NA; V gene: TRBV7-3; J gene: TRBJ2-3; CDR3 protein: CASSLNPILTGRATDTQYF; CDR3 DNA: TGTGCCAGCAGCTTAAATCCAATCTTGACAGGGAGAGCCACAGATACGCAGTATTTT
D gene: NA; clone size: once; V gene: TRBV16; J gene: TRBJ1-2; CDR3 protein: CASSHHPQEYGYTF; CDR3 DNA: TGTGCCAGCAGCCACCACCCCCAGGAATATGGCTACACCTTC
D gene: NA; clone size: NA; V gene: TRBV6-5; J gene: TRBJ2-3; CDR3 protein: CASSQRASTDTQYF; CDR3 DNA: TGTGCCAGCAGTCAGCGGGCTAGCACAGATACGCAGTATTTT
D gene: NA; clone size: NA; V gene: TRBV11-3; J gene: TRBJ2-3; CDR3 protein: CASSFSLADTQYF; CDR3 DNA: TGTGCCAGCAGCTTCTCACTAGCAGATACGCAGTATTTT
D gene: NA; clone size: few; V gene: TRBV14; J gene: TRBJ2-3; CDR3 protein: CASSQDRGTHSRLAVFTDTQYF; CDR3 DNA: TGTGCCAGCAGCCAAGATCGGGGGACACATAGTCGACTAGCTGTGTTCACAGATACGCAGTATTTT
D gene: TRBD1; clone size: NA; V gene: TRBV19; J gene: TRBJ1-5; CDR3 protein: CASSIRDRGQPQHF; CDR3 DNA: TGTGCCAGTAGTATAAGAGACAGGGGACAGCCCCAGCATTTT
D gene: TRBD1; clone size: NA; V gene: TRBV6-1; J gene: TRBJ1-1; CDR3 protein: CASSDQGVGLNTEAFF; CDR3 DNA: TGTGCCAGCAGTGACCAGGGGGTCGGTCTGAACACTGAAGCTTTCTTT
D gene: NA; clone size: NA; V gene: TRBV6-2/TRBV6-3; J gene: TRBJ1-2; CDR3 protein: CASRPPGHLFGYTF; CDR3 DNA: TGTGCCAGCAGACCTCCGGGACACCTCTTTGGCTACACCTTC
D gene: TRBD2; clone size: NA; V gene: TRBV5-4; J gene: TRBJ2-1; CDR3 protein: CASSPVSGGNNEQFF; CDR3 DNA: TGTGCCAGCAGCCCCGTTAGCGGGGGAAACAATGAGCAGTTCTTC
D gene: NA; clone size: NA; V gene: TRBV5-1; J gene: TRBJ2-1; CDR3 protein: CASSYTDSVYNEQFF; CDR3 DNA: TGCGCCAGCAGCTATACGGACAGCGTGTACAATGAGCAGTTCTTC
D gene: NA; clone size: NA; V gene: TRBV7-6; J gene: TRBJ1-1; CDR3 protein: CASSQTDNTEAFF; CDR3 DNA: TGTGCCAGCAGCCAGACAGATAACACTGAAGCTTTCTTT
D gene: NA; clone size: NA; V gene: TRBV4-1; J gene: TRBJ1-3; CDR3 protein: CASSQTGNTIYF; CDR3 DNA: TGCGCCAGCAGCCAAACAGGAAACACCATATATTTT
D gene: TRBD1; clone size: NA; V gene: TRBV5-1; J gene: TRBJ1-4; CDR3 protein: CASSQQGVREKLFF; CDR3 DNA: TGCGCCAGCAGCCAACAGGGGGTGCGTGAAAAACTGTTTTTT
D gene: NA; clone size: NA; V gene: TRBV6-5; J gene: TRBJ1-2; CDR3 protein: CASSLTRESVYGYTF; CDR3 DNA: TGTGCCAGCAGTTTAACCCGGGAATCTGTGTATGGCTACACCTTC
D gene: TRBD1; clone size: NA; V gene: TRBV28; J gene: TRBJ1-2; CDR3 protein: CASRRTGSYGYTF; CDR3 DNA: TGTGCCAGCAGACGGACAGGGAGCTATGGCTACACCTTC
D gene: NA; clone size: NA; V gene: TRBV14; J gene: TRBJ2-7; CDR3 protein: CASSQIFIGTNYEQYF; CDR3 DNA: TGTGCCAGCAGCCAAATTTTTATTGGGACAAACTACGAGCAGTACTTC
D gene: TRBD1; clone size: NA; V gene: TRBV5-4; J gene: TRBJ2-1; CDR3 protein: CASSLDAGGNGYNEQFF; CDR3 DNA: TGTGCCAGCAGCTTGGATGCAGGGGGCAATGGTTACAATGAGCAGTTCTTC
D gene: NA; clone size: NA; V gene: TRBV24-1; J gene: TRBJ1-5; CDR3 protein: CATGQYSNQPQHF; CDR3 DNA: TGTGCCACCGGTCAGTATAGCAATCAGCCCCAGCATTTT
D gene: NA; clone size: NA; V gene: TRBV19; J gene: TRBJ2-1; CDR3 protein: CASSIDPNRGLAYNEQFF; CDR3 DNA: TGTGCCAGTAGTATAGATCCGAACAGGGGACTAGCCTACAATGAGCAGTTCTTC
D gene: NA; clone size: NA; V gene: TRBV5-1; J gene: TRBJ2-5; CDR3 protein: CASAQQGTSETQYF; CDR3 DNA: TGCGCCAGCGCGCAACAGGGTACTTCGGAGACCCAGTACTTC
D gene: TRBD1; clone size: NA; V gene: TRBV13; J gene: TRBJ1-2; CDR3 protein: CASSSGWDSYGYTF; CDR3 DNA: TGTGCCAGCAGCTCAGGGTGGGACAGCTATGGCTACACCTTC
D gene: NA; clone size: NA; V gene: TRBV7-2; J gene: TRBJ2-7; CDR3 protein: CASSSYYEQYF; CDR3 DNA: TGTGCCAGCAGCTCCTACTACGAGCAGTACTTC
D gene: TRBD1; clone size: NA; V gene: TRBV10-3; J gene: TRBJ1-1; CDR3 protein: CAISLTGDTEAFF; CDR3 DNA: TGTGCCATCAGTCTTACAGGGGACACTGAAGCTTTCTTT
D gene: TRBD2; clone size: NA; V gene: TRBV7-2; J gene: TRBJ2-3; CDR3 protein: CASSSWGLAGGRGDTQYF; CDR3 DNA: TGTGCCAGCAGCTCCTGGGGACTAGCGGGGGGGCGTGGAGATACGCAGTATTTT
D gene: NA; clone size: NA; V gene: TRBV28; J gene: TRBJ2-2; CDR3 protein: CASKERLNTGELFF; CDR3 DNA: TGTGCCAGCAAAGAGCGGCTGAACACCGGGGAGCTGTTTTTT
D gene: TRBD1; clone size: NA; V gene: TRBV9; J gene: TRBJ1-1; CDR3 protein: CASSFSTGRNTEAFF; CDR3 DNA: TGTGCCAGCAGCTTTTCGACAGGGAGGAACACTGAAGCTTTCTTT
D gene: NA; clone size: NA; V gene: TRBV27; J gene: TRBJ2-1; CDR3 protein: CASSPDSWEQFF; CDR3 DNA: TGTGCCAGCAGCCCAGATTCTTGGGAGCAGTTCTTC
D gene: TRBD1; clone size: NA; V gene: TRBV5-8; J gene: TRBJ1-4; CDR3 protein: CASRLTGRGNEKLFF; CDR3 DNA: TGTGCCAGCAGGTTGACAGGGCGGGGGAATGAAAAACTGTTTTTT
D gene: TRBD1; clone size: NA; V gene: TRBV9; J gene: TRBJ2-4; CDR3 protein: CASSLTGQGVDIQYF; CDR3 DNA: TGTGCCAGCAGCCTCACCGGACAGGGGGTAGACATTCAGTACTTC
D gene: NA; clone size: NA; V gene: TRBV3-1/TRBV3-2; J gene: TRBJ2-7; CDR3 protein: CASSQAGGRNYEQYF; CDR3 DNA: TGTGCCAGCAGCCAAGCCGGGGGGCGGAACTACGAGCAGTACTTC
D gene: TRBD2; clone size: once; V gene: TRBV5-6; J gene: TRBJ2-5; CDR3 protein: CASSSGTNRVIQETQYF; CDR3 DNA: TGTGCCAGCAGCTCCGGGACTAACCGAGTCATCCAAGAGACCCAGTACTTC
D gene: TRBD1; clone size: once; V gene: TRBV6-5; J gene: TRBJ1-6; CDR3 protein: CASRSDRANSPLHF; CDR3 DNA: TGTGCCAGCAGGTCGGACAGGGCAAATTCACCCCTCCACTTT
D gene: NA; clone size: NA; V gene: TRBV5-5; J gene: TRBJ2-1; CDR3 protein: CASSPQGNEQFF; CDR3 DNA: TGTGCCAGCAGCCCCCAGGGAAATGAGCAGTTCTTC
D gene: TRBD2; clone size: NA; V gene: TRBV30; J gene: TRBJ2-1; CDR3 protein: CAWSELAGGRNEQFF; CDR3 DNA: TGTGCCTGGAGCGAACTAGCGGGGGGGCGGAATGAGCAGTTCTTC
D gene: TRBD2; clone size: NA; V gene: TRBV9; J gene: TRBJ2-2; CDR3 protein: CASSVVASGTGELFF; CDR3 DNA: TGTGCCAGCAGCGTAGTGGCTAGCGGCACCGGGGAGCTGTTTTTT